Each of the 27 T cell receptor beta chains below was sequenced from the same sample in a study of chemoradiotherapy in HPV16-positive cancers (dated by TCRdb to 2021 to 2024). Receptor libraries were prepared by the immunoSEQ multiplex PCR assay. TCRdb stores this immuneACCESS table with in-frame sequences only. Part of the clones is absent; in the studies checked, under half of the shortfall reflects unresolved V genes, and no reason is known for the rest. This sample gives over 10,000 clones in total; around four fifths of them show up just once. The ten most abundant clones make up approximately 2.3% of the sample. This specimen was taken from a patient who underwent chemoradiotherapy. Source of these receptors: a human donor with HPV-associated anogenital cancer.

In this sample, this clone turned up a few times. The chain has TRBV19 and TRBJ1-5, with D unclear. Germline CDR1 is LNHDA and CDR2 is SQIVND (reference sequence). This CDR3 comprises 15 residues. V was shortened by 5 bases and J by 2 bases, with 13 bases between the two germline ends. This CDR3 reads CASSASGEGNQPQHF. The CDR3 nucleotides are TGTGCCAGTAGTGCCTCGGGAGAGGGCAATCAGCCCCAGCATTTT.

The V gene is TRBV18, the J gene TRBJ2-2, with 8 bases identical to TRBD2. V lost 3 bases, J lost 6 bases, and 9 bases stayed unmatched. The CDR3 has 16 residues. Per germline, CDR1 KGHSH and CDR2 LQKENI. CDR3 region: CASSPVTGGGPGELFF. CDR3 sequence (DNA): TGTGCCAGCTCACCTGTCACCGGCGGGGGGCCCGGGGAGCTGTTTTTT.

The chain joins TRBV13 to TRBJ2-7; D unresolved. Germline V gives CDR1 PRHDT, CDR2 FYEKMQ (reference sequence). The CDR3 extends over 13 amino acids. V was pared by 4 bases and J by 8 bases, with 15 bases between. CDR3 coding DNA: TGTGCCAGCAGCTACGGAACCCTGACCCAGCAGTACTTC. Its protein product is CASSYGTLTQQYF.

The chain carries TRBV10-3 and TRBJ2-5, with D possibly TRBD2 on 6 matching bases. The CDR3 spans 13 residues. V was trimmed by 6 bases and J by 4 bases, leaving 12 bases between them. The germline gives CDR1 ENHRY, CDR2 SYGVKD. CDR3 in amino acids: CAIRTPGLETQYF. CDR3 nucleotides: TGTGCCATCAGGACCCCGGGACTAGAGACCCAGTACTTC.

CDR3 DNA sequence: TGTGCCAGCCGGAGGGGGGGCTGGGAGCAGTACTTC. It is translated as CASRRGGWEQYF. The chain combines TRBV2 with TRBJ2-7; tentative D call: TRBD2 (7 bases). Looked up from germline, CDR1 is SNHLY and CDR2 is FYNNEI. This CDR3 spans 12 amino acids. V shed 8 bases and J shed 7 bases, with 15 bases lying between them.

This clone was observed a few times. The chain employs TRBV7-9 and TRBJ2-2; D unclear. Trimming removed 1 base from V and 6 bases from J, with 15 bases in between. Germline lookup yields CDR1 SEHNR and CDR2 FQNEAQ (reference sequence). CDR3 length: 16 amino acids. The CDR3 reads CASSLDGPLMAGELFF. The CDR3 bases are TGTGCCAGCAGCTTAGACGGGCCGCTGATGGCCGGGGAGCTGTTTTTT. Full variable domain (rest looked up from reference TRBV7-9 and TRBJ2-2): DTGVSQNPRHKITKRGQNVTFRCDPISEHNRLYWYRQTLGQGPEFLTYFQNEAQLEKSRLLSDRFSAERPKGSFSTLEIQRTEQGDSAMYLCASSLDGPLMAGELFFGEGSRLTVL.

This sequence joins TRBV6-5 and TRBJ2-3; no definite D call. Between the trimmed V and J ends, which lost 9 bases and 0 bases, there was a span of 13 bases. Per germline, CDR1 MNHEY and CDR2 SVGAGI. The CDR3 length is 14 residues. CDR3 nucleotide sequence: TGTGCCAGTTGCCAGCGCACTAGCACAGATACGCAGTATTTT. Its translation is CASCQRTSTDTQYF.

The J gene is TRBJ1-2, the V gene TRBV4-1, with D possibly being TRBD1 (5 bases). The CDR3 is made up of 15 amino acids. CDR1 is MGHRA, CDR2 YSYEKL, per germline. Trimming shortened V by 0 bases and J by 7 bases, and 15 bases separated the two germline ends. Here the CDR3 reads CASSQDWGGKSGYTF. CDR3 DNA: TGCGCCAGCAGCCAAGATTGGGGGGGGAAAAGTGGCTACACCTTC.

The CDR3 reads CASSDARSNYGYTF. CDR3 in DNA: TGTGCCAGCAGCGATGCCCGCTCTAACTATGGCTACACCTTC. The chain recombines TRBV9 with TRBJ1-2; no definite D call. V lost 3 bases and J lost 0, with 9 bases in between. The CDR3 contains 14 residues. Germline assignment: CDR1 SGDLS and CDR2 YYNGEE.

V gene TRBV11-2 combines with J gene TRBJ1-1, with D unresolved. The V gene's germline CDR1 is SGHAT and CDR2 FQNNGV. Trimming shortened V by 2 bases and J by 12 bases, and 19 bases separated the two germline ends. The CDR3 contains 14 residues. The DNA for the CDR3 is TGTGCCAGCAGCTTACAGGTTTTGGGGAGGACGACTTTCTTT. Translation: CASSLQVLGRTTFF.

This chain uses TRBV28 with TRBJ1-2; 7 bases match TRBD1. Losses at the gene ends were 6 bases for V and 7 bases for J; bases not matched to a gene: 8. This CDR3 contains 13 residues. The germline V gene encodes CDR1 MDHEN and CDR2 SYDVKM. Here the CDR3 reads CASSPDRLRGYTF. CDR3 sequence (DNA): TGTGCCAGCAGCCCGGACAGGCTACGTGGCTACACCTTC.

The gene calls are TRBV7-9 and TRBJ1-2; D gene uncertain. The CDR3 has 12 amino acids. Germline loops: CDR1 SEHNR, CDR2 FQNEAQ (reference sequence). The germline V and J ends were trimmed by 4 bases and 6 bases, with 9 bases remaining between them. The CDR3 nucleotides read TGTGCCAGCAGCTACCAAACGGATGGCTACACCTTC. It translates to CASSYQTDGYTF.

The chain is built from TRBV7-2 and TRBJ2-2, with 15 bases matching TRBD2. This CDR3 has 16 residues. Germline assignment: CDR1 SGHTA and CDR2 FQGNSA. V shed 1 base, J shed 6 bases, and the junction held 0 bases outside the gene matches. Here the CDR3 DNA reads TGTGCCAGCAGCTTAGGGACTAGCGGGGGGGCCGGGGAGCTGTTTTTT. Its translation: CASSLGTSGGAGELFF.

This chain connects TRBV30 to TRBJ1-1; the D is unclear. CDR1 is GTSNPN and CDR2 is SVGIG in the germline V gene (reference sequence). V lost 7 bases and J 1 base, leaving 13 bases between the germline ends. The CDR3 runs to 13 residues. The CDR3 is CASAPNANTEAFF. In DNA, the CDR3 is TGTGCCTCAGCTCCGAACGCGAACACTGAAGCTTTCTTT.

V gene TRBV2 combines with J gene TRBJ2-7; maybe TRBD1 (5 bases). Trimming pared 4 bases from V and 5 bases from J, leaving 6 bases between. The CDR3 runs to 11 residues. Germline V CDR1 and CDR2: SNHLY, FYNNEI. CDR3 in amino acids: CASSVRDEQYF. In DNA form, the CDR3 reads TGTGCCAGCAGTGTCAGGGACGAGCAGTACTTC.

The genes are TRBV18 and TRBJ2-7; tentatively, D is TRBD2 (6 bases). Trimming removed 5 bases from V and 3 bases from J, with 11 bases in between. Germline assignment: CDR1 KGHSH and CDR2 LQKENI. This CDR3 spans 13 amino acids. DNA for the CDR3: TGTGCCAGCTCAGGAGGGAGAGACTACGAGCAGTACTTC. Its protein product is CASSGGRDYEQYF.

The rearrangement uses TRBV6-6 and TRBJ1-6; no clear D. CDR1 and CDR2 from the germline V gene are MNHNY and SVGAGI (reference sequence). The CDR3 length is 16 residues. V lost 4 bases and J 13 bases, leaving 23 bases between the germline ends. CDR3 residues: CASSSPIGPAPFPLHF. The CDR3 DNA is TGTGCCAGCAGTTCCCCCATTGGCCCCGCTCCCTTCCCCCTCCACTTT.

The chain combines TRBV5-1 with TRBJ2-5; D gene uncertain. This CDR3 contains 14 residues. V lost 4 bases, J lost 2 bases, and 12 bases lay in between. Germline V CDR1 and CDR2: SGHRS, YFSETQ. CDR3 in amino acids: CASSLKGLQETQYF. The CDR3, as DNA: TGCGCCAGCAGCCTAAAAGGGCTGCAAGAGACCCAGTACTTC.

Only one count was recorded for this clone. V and J are TRBV30 and TRBJ1-3; the D is unclear. Per the germline V gene, CDR1 is GTSNPN and CDR2 is SVGIG (reference sequence). The CDR3 is 14 amino acids. Trimming stripped 0 bases from V and 1 base from J, with 7 bases between. The CDR3 DNA follows: TGTGCCTGGAGTGTATTGGGGTCTGGAAACACCATATATTTT. Translation gives CAWSVLGSGNTIYF.

This rearrangement joins TRBV5-1 to TRBJ2-5, with a weak D call TRBD2 (6 bases). In germline, CDR1 is SGHRS, CDR2 YFSETQ. The V and J ends lost 3 bases and 2 bases respectively, with 14 bases between them. The CDR3 covers 15 residues. The CDR3 loop reads CASSWEVSRQETQYF. CDR3 bases: TGCGCCAGCAGCTGGGAGGTATCGCGACAAGAGACCCAGTACTTC.

In DNA form, the CDR3 reads TGTGCCAGCAGCCTAGACAGGGGCAATCAGCCCCAGCATTTT. Its translation: CASSLDRGNQPQHF. The V call is TRBV7-8, the J call TRBJ1-5; TRBD1 matches 7 bases. V gave up 5 bases and J gave up 2 bases; unmatched junction bases: 3. In germline, CDR1 is SGHVS, CDR2 FQNEAQ. The CDR3 sequence is 14 residues long.

This clone was observed a single time. The rearrangement joins TRBV5-8 to TRBJ2-5, with 10 bases identical to TRBD2. Germline V gives CDR1 SGHTS, CDR2 YDEGEE. V shed 3 bases and J 5 bases; nucleotides not matched to a gene: 22. This CDR3 is built from 20 residues. CDR3 nucleotide sequence: TGTGCCAGCAGCTCCCGGCCCGGGGCTAGCGGGGGATCCGATGTGGAGACCCAGTACTTC. This encodes CASSSRPGASGGSDVETQYF.

This clone was detected once. V usage is TRBV19 and J usage is TRBJ1-1; D is uncertain. Germline values: CDR1 LNHDA, CDR2 SQIVND (reference sequence). This CDR3 has 15 amino acids. The V end was cut by 5 bases, the J end by 0 bases, with 13 bases between. In nucleotides, the CDR3 is TGTGCCAGTAGTGGTGGTTTCGGAGTGAACACTGAAGCTTTCTTT. Its translation: CASSGGFGVNTEAFF.

The rearrangement joins TRBV19 to TRBJ1-2; D gene ambiguous. V was pared by 7 bases and J by 4 bases, with 10 bases between. This CDR3 is built from 12 residues. CDR1 and CDR2 from the germline V gene are LNHDA and SQIVND (reference sequence). The CDR3, as DNA: TGTGCCAGTAAAGGGCCGCTCTATGGCTACACCTTC. It encodes CASKGPLYGYTF.

The genes are TRBV5-6 and TRBJ1-3; the D is unclear. From germline, CDR1 is SGHDT and CDR2 YYEEEE. The CDR3 runs 14 residues. Trimming took 4 bases from V and 0 from J, leaving 8 bases between them. The CDR3 protein is CASSLWDSGNTIYF. CDR3 nucleotide sequence: TGTGCCAGCAGCCTATGGGACTCTGGAAACACCATATATTTT.

This clone was seen once. This rearrangement joins TRBV6-5 to TRBJ1-3; 8 bases line up with TRBD1. V lost 3 bases, J lost 2 bases, and 6 bases stayed unmatched. The CDR3 consists of 16 residues. Germline V gene data show CDR1 as MNHEY and CDR2 as SVGAGI. As DNA, the CDR3 is TGTGCCAGCAGTTATTCGGGACAGGCCACTGGAAACACCATATATTTT. Its translation: CASSYSGQATGNTIYF.

The rearrangement joins TRBV29-1 to TRBJ1-3; the D is unclear. V was cut by 5 bases and J by 0 bases, with 8 bases left in between. Germline V gene sequence: CDR1 SQVTM, CDR2 ANQGSEA. This CDR3 has 13 residues. CDR3 in DNA: TGCAGCGTTTACGGGTACTCTGGAAACACCATATATTTT. It codes for CSVYGYSGNTIYF.